The clone carrying this T cell receptor beta chain turned up a few times. Its target is not known. The data are from a study of beta chain features in type 1 diabetes. Study overall: Patients and healthy donors were similar in age, gender and cell yields.

Overall study results and limits: The naive, central memory and Treg TCRB repertoires looked more alike in patients than they did in healthy donors. There were fewer insertions and more deletions at the VDJ junctions of type 1 diabetes patients.

Trimming removed 4 bases from V and 5 bases from J; junction bases left unmatched: 9. CDR1 and CDR2 from the germline V gene are MDHEN and SYDVKM. The CDR3 runs to 15 residues. The whole isolated RNA underwent reverse transcription, so sequencing captured expressed TCRB transcripts. The repertoire was sequenced with immunoSEQ multiplex PCR; TCRdb's copy has only in-frame clones and lacks some. The data show over 120,000 clones, about 10% seen once. V gene TRBV28 combines with J gene TRBJ2-7; 9 bases align to TRBD1. Sequencing was done on a sample of naive CD4+ T cells from blood. The sequence was obtained from a man aged 18 to 30 in good health. CDR3 protein: CASSYQGQGFHEQYF. In DNA form, the CDR3 reads TGTGCCAGCAGTTACCAGGGACAGGGATTCCACGAGCAGTACTTC.